Sequencing of this T cell receptor (beta chain) was carried out in a study of blood T cell repertoires in COVID-19. Overall study context: The samples span acute and convalescent COVID-19 from the United States, Italy and Spain. PBMCs, B-cell-depleted T cells, or T cells were the source of the cDNA or gDNA that made up the material.

Seattle's cohort entered during active infection and was followed longitudinally. Trimming shortened V by 3 bases and J by 4 bases, and 10 bases separated the two germline ends. The CDR3 is 14 residues long. Germline V CDR1 and CDR2: SEHNR, FQNEAQ (reference sequence). Authors' data handling: By means of reference gene primer amplification, nucleated cell counts were estimated. Repertoires were generated with immunoSEQ multiplex PCR, while TCRdb's copy carries only in-frame clones and drops some. Clone size and V and J calls were adopted from that table, with D and trimming inferred from the DNA. The data show 270,000 or so clones, with about 90% seen just once and less than 15% held by the top ten.

Sequences were obtained from peripheral blood. The gene calls are TRBV7-9 and TRBJ2-1; a possible D gene is TRBD1 (5 bases). This receptor was obtained from a woman aged 25 to 45 with COVID-19, enrolled during active disease. The CDR3 spells CASSFRQNYNEQFF. DNA of the CDR3: TGTGCCAGCAGCTTTAGACAGAATTACAATGAGCAGTTCTTC.